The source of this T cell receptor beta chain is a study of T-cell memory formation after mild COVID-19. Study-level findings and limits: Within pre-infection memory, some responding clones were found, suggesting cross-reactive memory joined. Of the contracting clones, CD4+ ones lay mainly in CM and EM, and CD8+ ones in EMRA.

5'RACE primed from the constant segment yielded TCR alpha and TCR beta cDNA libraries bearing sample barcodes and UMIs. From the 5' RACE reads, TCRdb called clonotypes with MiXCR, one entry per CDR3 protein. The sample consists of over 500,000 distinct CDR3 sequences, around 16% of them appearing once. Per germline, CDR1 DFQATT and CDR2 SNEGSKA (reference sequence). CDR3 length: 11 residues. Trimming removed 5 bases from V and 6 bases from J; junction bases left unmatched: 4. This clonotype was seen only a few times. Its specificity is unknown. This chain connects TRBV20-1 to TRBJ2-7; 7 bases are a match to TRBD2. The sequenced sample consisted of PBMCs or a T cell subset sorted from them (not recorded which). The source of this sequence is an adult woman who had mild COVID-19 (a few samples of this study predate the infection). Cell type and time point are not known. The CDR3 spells CSAPPGGEQYF. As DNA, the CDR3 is TGCAGTGCTCCCCCGGGGGGCGAGCAGTACTTC.